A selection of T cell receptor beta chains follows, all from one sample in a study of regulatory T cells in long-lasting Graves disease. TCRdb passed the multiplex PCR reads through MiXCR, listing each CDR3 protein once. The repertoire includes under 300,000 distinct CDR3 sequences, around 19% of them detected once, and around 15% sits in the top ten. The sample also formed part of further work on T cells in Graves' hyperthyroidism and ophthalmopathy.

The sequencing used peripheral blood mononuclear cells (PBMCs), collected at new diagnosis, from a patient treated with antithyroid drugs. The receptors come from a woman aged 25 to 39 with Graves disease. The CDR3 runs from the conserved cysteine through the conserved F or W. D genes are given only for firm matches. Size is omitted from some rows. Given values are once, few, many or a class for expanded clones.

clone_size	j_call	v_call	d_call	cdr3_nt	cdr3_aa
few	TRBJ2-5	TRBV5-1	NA	TGCGCCAGCAGCTTGGGGTCGCGGTTGGAGACCCAGTACTTC	CASSLGSRLETQYF
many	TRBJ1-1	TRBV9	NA	TGTGCCAGCAGCGTAGGGGGGGTGAACACTGAAGCTTTCTTT	CASSVGGVNTEAFF
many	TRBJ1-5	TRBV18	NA	TGTGCCAGCTCCGACTACAAGAGGGGTCGCAATCAGCCCCAGCATTTT	CASSDYKRGRNQPQHF
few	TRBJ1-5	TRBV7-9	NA	TGTGCCAGCAGCTCTTCGGGAGGGTTAAATCAGCCCCAGCATTTT	CASSSSGGLNQPQHF
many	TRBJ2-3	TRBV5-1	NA	TGCGCCAGCAGCTTGCAGGTTCCCGGTAAGGGGCTGGATACGCAGTATTTT	CASSLQVPGKGLDTQYF
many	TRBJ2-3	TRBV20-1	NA	TGCAGTGCTTCCAACGCAGACACGCAGTATTTT	CSASNADTQYF
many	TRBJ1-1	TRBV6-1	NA	TGTGCCAGCAGTGAAGGCAGTTGGGGGAGCGGGACTGAAGCTTTCTTT	CASSEGSWGSGTEAFF
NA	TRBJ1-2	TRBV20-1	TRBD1	TGCAGTGCTATTGGACAGGGAGGAGGCTACACCTTC	CSAIGQGGGYTF
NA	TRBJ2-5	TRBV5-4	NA	TGTGCCAGCAGCCTCCTCAGGTACTGGACTGACCAAGAGACCCAGTACTTC	CASSLLRYWTDQETQYF
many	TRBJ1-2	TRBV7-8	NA	TGTGCCAGCAGCTTAATTTCAAGTGGCTACACCTTC	CASSLISSGYTF
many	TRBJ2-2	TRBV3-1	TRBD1	TGTGCCAGCATCAAAACCCAGGGGGCAACCGGGGAGCTGTTTTTT	CASIKTQGATGELFF
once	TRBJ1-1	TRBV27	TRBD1	TGTGCCAGCAGTTTATGGGGGACAGGGGTAACTGAAGCTTTCTTT	CASSLWGTGVTEAFF
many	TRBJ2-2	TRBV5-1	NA	TGCGCCAGCAGCTTGGGAAACCTGCCAGGTTACACCGGGGAGCTGTTTTTT	CASSLGNLPGYTGELFF
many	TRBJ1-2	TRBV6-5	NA	TGTGCCAGCAGTTACTCTGGATCCACCGGGGGGGCGTCTACCTTC	CASSYSGSTGGASTF
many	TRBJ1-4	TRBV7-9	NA	TGTGCCAGCAGCTGGGGTGAAAAACTGTTTTTT	CASSWGEKLFF
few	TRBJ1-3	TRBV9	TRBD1	TGTGCCAGCAGCGTCGGGACAGGGGATCGTCCTGGAAACACCATATATTTT	CASSVGTGDRPGNTIYF
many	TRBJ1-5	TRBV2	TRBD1	TGTGCCAGCAGTGACTGGACAGGAGTTTATAGCAATCAGCCCCAGCATTTT	CASSDWTGVYSNQPQHF
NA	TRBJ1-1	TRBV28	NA	TGTGCCAGCAGCTCCGAAGGATTGAACACTGAAGCTTTCTTT	CASSSEGLNTEAFF
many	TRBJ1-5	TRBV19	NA	TGTGCCAGTAACCTCGGGACGGCAAATCAGCCCCAGCATTTT	CASNLGTANQPQHF
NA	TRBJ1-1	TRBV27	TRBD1	TGTGCCAGCAGTTTATCTGTTACAGGGGTAATGAACACTGAAGCTTTCTTT	CASSLSVTGVMNTEAFF
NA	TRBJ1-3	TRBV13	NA	TGTGCCAGCAGCTCCCCCTCCCACTCTGGAAACACCATATATTTT	CASSSPSHSGNTIYF
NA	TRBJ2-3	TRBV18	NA	TGTGCCAGCTCACCACTAGAGTCTAGCACAGATACGCAGTATTTT	CASSPLESSTDTQYF
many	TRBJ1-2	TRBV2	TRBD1	TGTGCCAGCAGTGCCCGACAGGGGAACTATGGCTACACCTTC	CASSARQGNYGYTF
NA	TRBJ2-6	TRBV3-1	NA	TGTGCCAGCGGCCAAGATTCGGACGGAACTTCTGGGGCCAACGTCCTGACTTTC	CASGQDSDGTSGANVLTF
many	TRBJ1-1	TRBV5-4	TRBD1	TGTGCCAGCAGCAGCCGGGACAGGGGCCCTGAAGCTTTCTTT	CASSSRDRGPEAFF
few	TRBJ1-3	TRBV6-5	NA	TGTGCCAGCAGTTCACACAGAGCCTCTGGAAACACCATATATTTT	CASSSHRASGNTIYF
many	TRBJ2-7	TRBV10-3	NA	TGTGCCACCCAGCCGGGACTTACCTACGAGCAGTACTTC	CATQPGLTYEQYF
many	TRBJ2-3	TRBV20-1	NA	TGCAGTGCTCGAGGAGGGGGGGGGGATACGCAGTATTTT	CSARGGGGDTQYF
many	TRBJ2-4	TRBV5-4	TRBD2	TGTGCCAGCAGCTTGGACGGGAGGGCCAAAAACATTCAGTACTTC	CASSLDGRAKNIQYF
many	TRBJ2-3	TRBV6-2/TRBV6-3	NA	TGTGCCAGCAGTTACTTGGTGACCTCTAGCACAGATACGCAGTATTTT	CASSYLVTSSTDTQYF
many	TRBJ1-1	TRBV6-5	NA	TGTGCCAGCAGTTACGGGACCAACACTGAAGCTTTCTTT	CASSYGTNTEAFF
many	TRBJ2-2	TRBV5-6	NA	TGTGCCAGCGTGCTAGCAGCCGAGAACACCGGGGAGCTGTTTTTT	CASVLAAENTGELFF
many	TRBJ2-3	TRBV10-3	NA	TGTGCCATCAGTGAGGTTATAGCCGGCCAAGATACGCAGTATTTT	CAISEVIAGQDTQYF
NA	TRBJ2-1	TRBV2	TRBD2	TGTGCCAGCAGGCGGACTAGCGGGAGAGGGAATGAGCAGTTCTTC	CASRRTSGRGNEQFF
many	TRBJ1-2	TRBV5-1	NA	TGCGCCAGCAGCTTGGACAAAAGTTCGAGGGCTCACGGCTACACCTTC	CASSLDKSSRAHGYTF
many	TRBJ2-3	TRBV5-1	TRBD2	TGCGCCAGCAGCTGGGCTAGCGGTAGCACAGATACGCAGTATTTT	CASSWASGSTDTQYF
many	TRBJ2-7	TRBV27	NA	TGTGCCAGCAGTTTAGAGGGTAAAGTACTGTACTACGAGCAGTACTTC	CASSLEGKVLYYEQYF
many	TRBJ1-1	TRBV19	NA	TGTGCCAGTACCCCACAGGGTGTGTTGTACACTGAAGCTTTCTTT	CASTPQGVLYTEAFF
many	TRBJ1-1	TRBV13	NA	TGTGCCAGCAGCTTCGGACGGTCGAACACTGAAGCTTTCTTT	CASSFGRSNTEAFF
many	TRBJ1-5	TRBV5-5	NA	TGTGCCAGCAGCTCCGGGACGCCGGGCAATCAGCCCCAGCATTTT	CASSSGTPGNQPQHF
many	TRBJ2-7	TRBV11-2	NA	TGTGCCAGCAGCTTAGGGTTGAGGCAGGGAGGAAACGAGCAGTACTTC	CASSLGLRQGGNEQYF
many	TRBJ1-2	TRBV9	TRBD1	TGTGCCAGCAGCCAAAGGACAGGGAATGGCTACACCTTC	CASSQRTGNGYTF
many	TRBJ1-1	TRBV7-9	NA	TGTGCCAGCAGCCCCACCACCGTTTCTGAAGCTTTCTTT	CASSPTTVSEAFF
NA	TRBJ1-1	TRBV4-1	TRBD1	TGCGCCAGCAGCCGCGGGACAGGGACCACTGAAGCTTTCTTT	CASSRGTGTTEAFF
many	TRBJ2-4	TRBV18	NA	TGTGCCAGCTCACCACCGGTTACCGCGCTTGGCATTCAGTACTTC	CASSPPVTALGIQYF
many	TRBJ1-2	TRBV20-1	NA	TGCAGTGCTGGGCTGGGGGTGTTCGGCTACACCTTC	CSAGLGVFGYTF
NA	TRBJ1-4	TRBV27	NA	TGTGCCAGCAGCCCTAATCTCCCCGGCCGGGAAAAACTGTTTTTT	CASSPNLPGREKLFF
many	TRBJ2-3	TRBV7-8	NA	TGTGCCAGCAGGCAGGGGTGGGCAGATACGCAGTATTTT	CASRQGWADTQYF
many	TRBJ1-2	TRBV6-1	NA	TGTGCCAGCAGTGCCGGCTACACCTTC	CASSAGYTF